A single sample is the source of the 27 T cell receptor beta chains below, sequenced in a study of T cell changes during pregnancy in multiple sclerosis. TCRdb keeps only in-frame clones here, not all; method: immunoSEQ multiplex PCR. The data contain 65,000 to 95,000 clones, 85% to 95% of them singletons. This material consisted of peripheral blood, taken after pregnancy. Every receptor here comes from a female donor in good health, enrolled as a control in a pregnancy study.

The chain carries TRBV27 and TRBJ1-1, with a tentative D call TRBD1 (6 bases). In germline, CDR1 is MNHEY, CDR2 SMNVEV (reference sequence). The V gene lost 0 bases and the J gene lost 0 bases, with 23 bases spanning the gap. The CDR3 runs to 20 residues. CDR3 in amino acids: CASSLSMVRRGGSMNTEAFF. The CDR3, as DNA: TGTGCCAGCAGTTTATCGATGGTTCGTAGGGGGGGGTCTATGAACACTGAAGCTTTCTTT.

Concerning this clone: This sample includes further DNA sequences coding for the same CDR3. The chain couples TRBV7-9 to TRBJ1-1; 7 bases map to TRBD1. CDR3 length: 14 amino acids. V was pared by 6 bases and J by 0 bases, with 4 bases of the junction left unmatched. The germline gives CDR1 SEHNR, CDR2 FQNEAQ (reference sequence). As DNA, the CDR3 is TGTGCCAGCAGTCGACAGGGCATGAACACTGAAGCTTTCTTT. Its translation is CASSRQGMNTEAFF. The full variable domain, in which reference TRBV7-9 and TRBJ1-1 provide the parts outside the CDR3, is DTGVSQNPRHKITKRGQNVTFRCDPISEHNRLYWYRQTLGQGPEFLTYFQNEAQLEKSRLLSDRFSAERPKGSFSTLEIQRTEQGDSAMYLCASSRQGMNTEAFFGQGTRLTVV.

The J gene is TRBJ1-1, the V gene TRBV5-1; D not certain. The germline V and J ends were trimmed by 5 bases and 2 bases, with 16 bases remaining between them. The CDR3 runs 15 residues. Germline CDR1 is SGHRS and CDR2 is YFSETQ. Written as DNA, the CDR3 is TGCGCCAGCAGGGAGGGTTTGGGGTATAACACTGAAGCTTTCTTT. It yields the protein CASREGLGYNTEAFF.

This chain connects TRBV6-1 to TRBJ2-1, with TRBD2 identical over 7 bases. This CDR3 region has 15 residues. With 3 bases clipped from V and 4 bases from J, the junction kept 6 bases outside the gene matches. Germline lookup yields CDR1 MNHNS and CDR2 SASEGT. The CDR3 reads CASSDLRGLYNEQFF. The DNA of the CDR3 is TGTGCCAGCAGTGACTTGCGGGGGTTGTACAATGAGCAGTTCTTC.

The chain combines TRBV10-3 with TRBJ2-3, with D maybe TRBD2 (5 bases). This CDR3 has 13 residues. Trimming removed 4 bases from V and 1 base from J, with 6 bases in between. CDR1 and CDR2 from the germline V gene are ENHRY and SYGVKD. For the CDR3, the DNA is TGTGCCATCAGTGGAGCGGGCACAGATACGCAGTATTTT. Its protein is CAISGAGTDTQYF.

The genes are TRBV2 and TRBJ1-3; D gene ambiguous. Germline loops: CDR1 SNHLY, CDR2 FYNNEI. The V and J ends lost 2 bases and 9 bases respectively, with 5 bases between them. The CDR3 covers 11 residues. The CDR3 region has the DNA TGTGCCAGCAGTGAAAGAGTCACCATATATTTT. Its protein is CASSERVTIYF.

This chain connects TRBV27 to TRBJ2-2; 8 bases are shared with TRBD2. Trimming removed 3 bases from V and 4 bases from J; junction bases left unmatched: 4. Germline CDR1 MNHEY, CDR2 SMNVEV (reference sequence). The CDR3 extends over 15 amino acids. As DNA, the CDR3 is TGTGCCAGCAGTTTCGGGGCGGGAGGCACCGGGGAGCTGTTTTTT. This codes for CASSFGAGGTGELFF.

To note about this clone: This sample includes further DNA sequences coding for the same CDR3. The V call is TRBV30, the J call TRBJ1-5; the D is unclear. From germline, CDR1 is GTSNPN and CDR2 SVGIG (reference sequence). The CDR3 runs to 13 residues. V was cut by 0 bases and J by 4 bases, with 7 bases left in between. CDR3 nucleotides: TGTGCCTGGAGTGTAACCGGGAATCAGCCCCAGCATTTT. Protein sequence: CAWSVTGNQPQHF.

The chain combines TRBV11-3 with TRBJ2-2, with TRBD2 matching 13 bases. The CDR3 runs to 17 residues. Germline V gene data show CDR1 as SGHNT and CDR2 as YENEEA. Trimming at V came to 5 bases and at J to 7 bases, leaving 10 bases not matched to a gene. CDR3 protein: CASSPAGLAGVNGELFF. The CDR3 DNA reads as TGTGCCAGCAGCCCAGCCGGACTAGCGGGAGTGAACGGGGAGCTGTTTTTT.

This chain links TRBV18 with TRBJ1-3, with D hard to call. Germline CDR1 KGHSH, CDR2 LQKENI. This CDR3 has 15 residues. Between the trimmed V and J ends, which lost 2 bases and 0 bases, there was a span of 8 bases. The CDR3 coding sequence is TGTGCCAGCTCACCAGAGGGTAACTCTGGAAACACCATATATTTT. Residues: CASSPEGNSGNTIYF.

This chain connects TRBV19 to TRBJ1-1; D not certain. V was trimmed by 4 bases and J by 0 bases, leaving 12 bases between them. This CDR3 has 15 residues. Germline V gives CDR1 LNHDA, CDR2 SQIVND (reference sequence). CDR3 loop: CASSKKVQMNTEAFF. CDR3 DNA sequence: TGTGCCAGTAGTAAAAAAGTTCAGATGAACACTGAAGCTTTCTTT.

This clone was found once. This chain uses TRBV4-1 with TRBJ2-1, with 9 bases aligning to TRBD2. The CDR3 loop spans 21 amino acids. The V gene's germline CDR1 is MGHRA and CDR2 YSYEKL. Trimming cost V 0 bases and J 6 bases; bases outside gene matches: 21. CDR3 protein: CASSQDKDGVGFGRGGNEQFF. DNA for the CDR3: TGCGCCAGCAGCCAAGATAAAGATGGGGTGGGGTTCGGGCGGGGGGGCAATGAGCAGTTCTTC.

The J gene is TRBJ2-5, the V gene TRBV7-9; unclear D gene. Per the germline V gene, CDR1 is SEHNR and CDR2 is FQNEAQ (reference sequence). V gave up 3 bases and J gave up 5 bases, with 13 bases separating them. This CDR3 has 14 residues. Here the CDR3 reads CASSFLSHYETQYF. In DNA, the CDR3 is TGTGCCAGCAGCTTCTTGAGCCATTACGAGACCCAGTACTTC.

The chain has TRBV23-1 and TRBJ2-3, with D perhaps matching TRBD1 (5 bases). TRBV23-1 is an open reading frame whose function is uncertain. There are 17 residues in the CDR3. Trimming took 2 bases from V and 7 from J, leaving 22 bases between them. CDR3 nucleotides: TGCGCCAGCAGTCAAACCAACCTAGTTACAGGCACGAATACGCAGTATTTT. Amino acids: CASSQTNLVTGTNTQYF.

This chain links TRBV18 with TRBJ2-5; D is possibly TRBD2 (5 bases). Trimming took off 3 bases at V and 2 bases at J, with 13 bases between the two ends. The CDR3 consists of 15 residues. Germline CDR1 reads KGHSH; CDR2 reads LQKENI. In DNA, the CDR3 is TGTGCCAGCTCACCGCGGGTCTCCGTTCAAGAGACCCAGTACTTC. Its translation is CASSPRVSVQETQYF.

The chain is built from TRBV5-1 and TRBJ2-7; TRBD1 matches at 8 bases. This CDR3 spans 14 amino acids. Germline V CDR1 and CDR2: SGHRS, YFSETQ. J lost 4 bases, V lost 0 bases, and 3 bases had no gene match. CDR3 protein: CASSLVGQGYEQYF. DNA of the CDR3: TGCGCCAGCAGCTTGGTAGGACAGGGTTACGAGCAGTACTTC. Full variable domain (missing parts from reference TRBV5-1 and TRBJ2-7): KAGVTQTPRYLIKTRGQQVTLSCSPISGHRSVSWYQQTPGQGLQFLFEYFSETQRNKGNFPGRFSGRQFSNSRSEMNVSTLELGDSALYLCASSLVGQGYEQYFGPGTRLTVT.

The chain recombines TRBV28 with TRBJ2-7, with D unresolved. The V and J ends lost 3 bases and 0 bases respectively, with 12 bases between them. This CDR3 is 15 amino acids long. Germline V gives CDR1 MDHEN, CDR2 SYDVKM. This CDR3 reads CASSFSSLSSYEQYF. CDR3 bases: TGTGCCAGCAGTTTCTCGAGCTTAAGCTCCTACGAGCAGTACTTC.

The V gene is TRBV2, the J gene TRBJ2-7; TRBD2 agrees at 8 bases. This CDR3 has 15 residues. The germline V gene has CDR1 SNHLY and CDR2 FYNNEI. The junction had 12 bases not matched to a gene; V was cut back by 8 bases and J by 3 bases. The CDR3 protein is CASGEMGGGLYEQYF. As DNA, the CDR3 is TGTGCCAGCGGGGAGATGGGCGGGGGGCTCTACGAGCAGTACTTC. Full variable domain (missing parts from reference TRBV2 and TRBJ2-7): EPEVTQTPSHQVTQMGQEVILRCVPISNHLYFYWYRQILGQKVEFLVSFYNNEISEKSEIFDDQFSVERPDGSNFTLKIRSTKLEDSAMYFCASGEMGGGLYEQYFGPGTRLTVT.

V and J are TRBV5-1 and TRBJ2-1; 10 nucleotides align to TRBD2. CDR1 is SGHRS and CDR2 is YFSETQ in the germline V gene. This CDR3 is 15 amino acids long. Trimming at V came to 2 bases and at J to 2 bases, leaving 1 base not matched to a gene. CDR3 bases: TGCGCCAGCAGCTTCCTAGCGGGGGCCTACAATGAGCAGTTCTTC. Translating gives CASSFLAGAYNEQFF.

The rearrangement joins TRBV7-9 to TRBJ2-5; tentative D call: TRBD1 (6 bases). V lost 5 bases and J lost 1, with 17 bases in between. The CDR3 spans 16 residues. Per the germline V gene, CDR1 is SEHNR and CDR2 is FQNEAQ (reference sequence). For the CDR3, the DNA is TGTGCCAGCAGCCCAGCGTTAGGGGGACGCCAAGAGACCCAGTACTTC. As protein: CASSPALGGRQETQYF. The whole variable domain, filled in from reference TRBV7-9 and TRBJ2-5, reads DTGVSQNPRHKITKRGQNVTFRCDPISEHNRLYWYRQTLGQGPEFLTYFQNEAQLEKSRLLSDRFSAERPKGSFSTLEIQRTEQGDSAMYLCASSPALGGRQETQYFGPGTRLLVL.

The rearrangement joins TRBV11-2 to TRBJ1-5; D is uncertain. V was clipped by 5 bases and J by 2 bases, with 16 bases between them. The CDR3 loop spans 16 amino acids. Germline loops: CDR1 SGHAT, CDR2 FQNNGV. The CDR3 region is CASSPAGRFGNQPQHF. The CDR3 nucleotides read TGTGCCAGCAGCCCGGCCGGGAGATTCGGCAATCAGCCCCAGCATTTT. The full variable domain, completed using reference TRBV11-2 and TRBJ1-5, is EAGVAQSPRYKIIEKRQSVAFWCNPISGHATLYWYQQILGQGPKLLIQFQNNGVVDDSQLPKDRFSAERLKGVDSTLKIQPAKLEDSAVYLCASSPAGRFGNQPQHFGDGTRLSIL.

The rearrangement joins TRBV7-3 to TRBJ2-1; 9 bases align to TRBD2. The CDR3 consists of 16 residues. With V trimmed by 2 bases and J by 7 bases, 9 bases remained unmatched. From germline, CDR1 is SGHTA and CDR2 FQGTGA. The CDR3 nucleotides are TGTGCCAGCAGCTTAGAGGCGAGCGGGAGGCAGAATGAGCAGTTCTTC. It encodes CASSLEASGRQNEQFF.

CDR3 nucleotide sequence: TGTGCCAGCAGCCGGGACAGGGGGGACTATGGCTACACCTTC. Its translation: CASSRDRGDYGYTF. V and J are TRBV2 and TRBJ1-2; 11 bases fit TRBD1. The CDR3 sequence is 14 residues long. J was trimmed by 3 bases and V by 6 bases; bases with no gene match: 3. Germline values: CDR1 SNHLY, CDR2 FYNNEI.

The J gene is TRBJ2-1, the V gene TRBV6-5; the match to TRBD2 covers 12 bases. Per germline, CDR1 MNHEY and CDR2 SVGAGI. The ends lost 6 bases at V and 5 bases at J; junction bases unmatched: 5. This CDR3 has 15 residues. The CDR3 coding sequence is TGTGCCAGCAGCATCCTAGCGGGGGGGGACAATGAGCAGTTCTTC. Its translation: CASSILAGGDNEQFF.

This chain links TRBV30 with TRBJ2-4, with 11 positions matching TRBD2. With 7 bases clipped from V and 9 bases from J, the junction kept 14 bases outside the gene matches. The CDR3 spans 15 residues. The V gene's germline CDR1 is GTSNPN and CDR2 SVGIG (reference sequence). CDR3 sequence (DNA): TGTGCCTTCTACATAGCGGGAGGGCTCCATCGCATTCAGTACTTC. Protein product: CAFYIAGGLHRIQYF.

The CDR3 here is CASRLGTSGFYEQYF. The DNA of the CDR3 is TGTGCCAGCAGACTCGGGACTAGCGGGTTCTACGAGCAGTACTTC. This chain connects TRBV11-2 to TRBJ2-7; the match to TRBD2 covers 12 bases. Trimming at V came to 6 bases and at J to 3 bases, leaving 6 bases not matched to a gene. CDR1 is SGHAT and CDR2 is FQNNGV in the germline V gene. The CDR3 sequence is 15 residues long.

J is TRBJ2-5 and V is TRBV27; 7 bases match TRBD1. The J segment lost 2 bases and the V segment lost 4 bases, leaving 7 bases of the junction unmatched. The CDR3 is 15 amino acids. From germline, CDR1 is MNHEY and CDR2 SMNVEV (reference sequence). The CDR3 region is CASSSRTGIQETQYF. The DNA for the CDR3 is TGTGCCAGCAGTTCCCGGACAGGAATACAAGAGACCCAGTACTTC.